These 32 T cell receptor beta chains came from one sample sequenced in a study of pediatric ulcerative colitis. One to two pinch biopsies were taken from the rectum during colonoscopy. Generated by immunoSEQ multiplex PCR, the TCRdb table keeps only in-frame clones and is missing some. The sample yields around 18,000 clones, less than 85% seen once. Material for sequencing was gut tissue. These receptors were collected from a boy aged 5-17 years with moderate ulcerative colitis.

This clone was found a few times. The chain combines TRBV6-5 with TRBJ1-2, with 7 nucleotides matching TRBD1. CDR1 and CDR2 (germline): MNHEY, SVGAGI. V lost 1 base to trimming and J lost 0 bases; unmatched junction nucleotides: 5. The CDR3 contains 16 residues. The CDR3 nucleotides are TGTGCCAGCAGTTACTGGGACAGCATCACTAACTATGGCTACACCTTC. Encoded protein: CASSYWDSITNYGYTF.

The rearrangement uses TRBV7-9 and TRBJ1-3; TRBD1 matches 7 bases. CDR3 length: 14 amino acids. J was trimmed by 3 bases and V by 5 bases; bases with no gene match: 4. In germline, CDR1 is SEHNR, CDR2 FQNEAQ (reference sequence). This chain's CDR3 is CASSPGTDGNTIYF. The CDR3 nucleotides are TGTGCCAGCAGCCCCGGGACAGATGGAAACACCATATATTTT.

The rearrangement links TRBV7-2 to TRBJ2-5, with 12 bases that match TRBD1. From germline, CDR1 is SGHTA and CDR2 FQGNSA. Losses at the gene ends were 4 bases for V and 5 bases for J; bases not matched to a gene: 8. This CDR3 has 16 residues. The CDR3 reads CASSSTPGQGAETQYF. For the CDR3, the DNA is TGTGCCAGCAGCTCCACTCCGGGACAGGGGGCCGAGACCCAGTACTTC.

The chain recombines TRBV15 with TRBJ1-4, with 7 nucleotides matching TRBD1. The CDR3 extends over 17 amino acids. Germline CDR1 is LNHNV and CDR2 is YYDKDF (reference sequence). Germline trimming cut 0 bases from V and 7 bases from J; bases unmatched to any gene: 11. The CDR3 is CATSREQGRFTGEKLFF. The CDR3 nucleotides read TGTGCCACCAGCAGAGAACAGGGGAGGTTTACGGGTGAAAAACTGTTTTTT.

V and J are TRBV25-1 and TRBJ2-7; 11 bases are a match to TRBD2. Germline V CDR1 and CDR2: MGHDK, SYGVNS. The CDR3 length is 17 residues. V dropped 4 bases and J dropped 3; count of bases not matched to a gene: 11. The CDR3 reads CASSADRPLAGDYEQYF. Here the CDR3 DNA reads TGTGCCAGCAGTGCAGACAGGCCACTAGCGGGGGACTACGAGCAGTACTTC.

The chain uses TRBV7-9 and TRBJ2-5; D ambiguous. The CDR3 has 15 residues. Per the germline V gene, CDR1 is SEHNR and CDR2 is FQNEAQ (reference sequence). V lost 0 bases and J 5 bases, leaving 13 bases between the germline ends. This CDR3 is CASSLAGSVFETQYF. The CDR3 bases are TGTGCCAGCAGCTTAGCGGGGTCAGTATTTGAGACCCAGTACTTC.

This sequence joins TRBV11-2 and TRBJ1-3; 7 nucleotides match TRBD1. CDR3 length equals 18 residues. With V trimmed by 1 base and J by 3 bases, 12 bases remained unmatched. CDR1 SGHAT and CDR2 FQNNGV come from the germline V gene. The CDR3 DNA reads TGTGCCAGCAGCTTAGGCCGTACAGGGGCTCACCTTGGAAACACCATATATTTT. This translates into CASSLGRTGAHLGNTIYF. Combining the CDR3 with reference TRBV11-2 and TRBJ1-3 gives the whole variable domain EAGVAQSPRYKIIEKRQSVAFWCNPISGHATLYWYQQILGQGPKLLIQFQNNGVVDDSQLPKDRFSAERLKGVDSTLKIQPAKLEDSAVYLCASSLGRTGAHLGNTIYFGEGSWLTVV.

The chain uses TRBV13 and TRBJ2-2, with TRBD1 as a possible D gene (5 bases). The ends were cut back, 1 base at V and 0 bases at J, with 9 bases in the middle. Per the germline V gene, CDR1 is PRHDT and CDR2 is FYEKMQ (reference sequence). The CDR3 sequence is 16 residues long. For the CDR3, the DNA is TGTGCCAGCAGCTTAGCAGGGTCCCCGAACACCGGGGAGCTGTTTTTT. The encoded protein is CASSLAGSPNTGELFF.

The chain links TRBV20-1 to TRBJ1-1; a weak D match, TRBD1 (6 bases). V shed 6 bases and J shed 11 bases, with 13 bases lying between them. Germline CDR1 is DFQATT and CDR2 is SNEGSKA (reference sequence). The CDR3 has 10 residues. In DNA, the CDR3 is TGCAGTGCAGCACAGGGTACGGCTTTCTTT. Translated, it gives CSAAQGTAFF.

This chain links TRBV15 with TRBJ2-1, with D unclear. Trimming removed 5 bases from V and 0 bases from J, with 11 bases in between. Germline V gene sequence: CDR1 LNHNV, CDR2 YYDKDF (reference sequence). This CDR3 comprises 15 residues. In nucleotides, the CDR3 is TGTGCCACCAGCGTAGGCGGCTACTCCTACAATGAGCAGTTCTTC. It encodes CATSVGGYSYNEQFF.

This chain links TRBV9 with TRBJ1-1; D is undetermined. The V end lost 4 bases, the J end lost 7 bases, and 20 bases lay between the germline ends. This CDR3 has 15 residues. Germline V gene lookup returns CDR1 SGDLS and CDR2 YYNGEE. In DNA form, the CDR3 reads TGTGCCAGCAGCCCATACCGTCGGGTCGGAGATGAAGCTTTCTTT. Its translation: CASSPYRRVGDEAFF.

This clone was counted only a few times. The V and J genes are TRBV11-2 and TRBJ1-1, with 10 positions matching TRBD1. Germline CDR1 and CDR2: SGHAT and FQNNGV. This CDR3 contains 19 residues. The ends lost 2 bases at V and 0 bases at J; junction bases unmatched: 12. The CDR3 region is CASSLTGTGATTLNTEAFF. The DNA of the CDR3 is TGTGCCAGCAGCTTAACCGGGACAGGGGCGACCACTTTGAACACTGAAGCTTTCTTT.

The chain carries TRBV29-1 and TRBJ2-5; D is ambiguous. The CDR3 has 12 amino acids. The germline V gene has CDR1 SQVTM and CDR2 ANQGSEA. Trimming stripped 2 bases from V and 5 bases from J, with 9 bases between. The CDR3 DNA reads as TGCAGCGTTGAAAAGAACCGGGAGACCCAGTACTTC. This encodes CSVEKNRETQYF.

The chain links TRBV21-1 to TRBJ2-1; the table's D call, TRBD1, has no DNA check behind it. TRBV21-1 counts as a pseudogene. This CDR3 region has 13 residues. The CDR3 region is CASSKAPYNEQFF. In nucleotides, the CDR3 is TGTGCCAGCAGCAAAGCCCCATACAATGAGCAGTTCTTC.

The chain employs TRBV10-2 and TRBJ2-1; 15 bases match TRBD2. CDR3 length equals 17 residues. The germline V gene encodes CDR1 WSHSY and CDR2 SAAADI. V was clipped by 3 bases and J by 9 bases; unmatched bases: 9. The chain's CDR3 is CASSDVGLAGGKGEQFF. Here the CDR3 DNA reads TGCGCCAGCAGTGATGTGGGACTAGCGGGAGGTAAGGGTGAGCAGTTCTTC.

On this clone: A much larger clone is a single base away; this may be a read error. V and J are TRBV16 and TRBJ1-2; maybe TRBD1 (5 bases). This CDR3 is built from 13 residues. From germline, CDR1 is KGHSY and CDR2 FQNENV. Trimming left V 2 bases short and J 2 bases short, with 6 bases between. The CDR3 loop reads CASSQDSNYGYTF. CDR3 nucleotide sequence: TGTGCCAGCAGCCAAGACAGCAACTATGGCTACACCTTC.

This chain links TRBV5-4 with TRBJ2-7, with 12 bases fitting TRBD2. Germline loops: CDR1 SGHNT, CDR2 YYREEE (reference sequence). V gave up 3 bases and J gave up 4 bases; unmatched junction bases: 2. This CDR3 region has 14 residues. The CDR3 nucleotides are TGTGCCAGCAGCTCGACTAGCGGGGGTTACGAGCAGTACTTC. This encodes CASSSTSGGYEQYF. Full variable domain (outside the CDR3, taken from reference TRBV5-4 and TRBJ2-7): ETGVTQSPTHLIKTRGQQVTLRCSSQSGHNTVSWYQQALGQGPQFIFQYYREEENGRGNFPPRFSGLQFPNYSSELNVNALELDDSALYLCASSSTSGGYEQYFGPGTRLTVT.

This chain's CDR3 is CASSIVRRNTGELFF. CDR3 nucleotides: TGTGCCAGTAGTATAGTGAGGAGAAACACCGGGGAGCTGTTTTTT. The V and J genes are TRBV19 and TRBJ2-2; D ambiguous. CDR1 and CDR2 (germline): LNHDA, SQIVND (reference sequence). Trimming took off 1 base at V and 2 bases at J, with 8 bases between the two ends. This CDR3 is built from 15 residues.

This chain joins TRBV6-4 and TRBJ2-5, with D unclear. The V gene lost 3 bases and the J gene lost 1 base, with 12 bases spanning the gap. CDR1 is MRHNA and CDR2 is SNTAGT in the germline V gene. CDR3 size: 15 residues. The CDR3 here is CASSDLVCGQETQYF. The CDR3 region has the DNA TGTGCCAGCAGTGATCTTGTCTGCGGCCAAGAGACCCAGTACTTC.

This clone occurred a few times. CDR3 in amino acids: CASSFGRYGSYEQYF. The CDR3 DNA sequence: TGTGCCAGCAGTTTTGGCAGGTATGGCTCCTACGAGCAGTACTTC. The chain employs TRBV27 and TRBJ2-7; D is unresolved. Germline lookup yields CDR1 MNHEY and CDR2 SMNVEV (reference sequence). Trimming removed 3 bases from V and 0 bases from J, with 12 bases in between. This CDR3 has 15 residues.

The CDR3 sequence: CAWDRTGLEQYF. CDR3 bases: TGTGCCTGGGATAGGACAGGGCTCGAGCAGTACTTC. This sequence joins TRBV30 and TRBJ2-7, with TRBD1 identical over 8 bases. The J segment lost 6 bases and the V segment lost 5 bases, leaving 6 bases of the junction unmatched. This CDR3 is 12 amino acids long. Germline assignment: CDR1 GTSNPN and CDR2 SVGIG (reference sequence). Looking up the rest from reference TRBV30 and TRBJ2-7 gives the full variable domain: SQTIHQWPATLVQPVGSPLSLECTVEGTSNPNLYWYRQAAGRGLQLLFYSVGIGQISSEVPQNLSASRPQDRQFILSSKKLLLSDSGFYLCAWDRTGLEQYFGPGTRLTVT.

This rearrangement joins TRBV6-1 to TRBJ2-1, with unresolved D. The V gene's germline CDR1 is MNHNS and CDR2 SASEGT. The CDR3 covers 13 residues. Between the trimmed V and J ends, which lost 7 bases and 3 bases, there was a span of 10 bases. CDR3 region: CASTRSLYNEQFF. CDR3 sequence (DNA): TGTGCCAGCACTCGCTCCCTCTACAATGAGCAGTTCTTC.

This chain connects TRBV5-4 to TRBJ2-7; D is possibly TRBD1 (7 bases). V dropped 5 bases and J dropped 4 bases, with 16 bases sitting between them. Germline V lookup: CDR1 SGHNT, CDR2 YYREEE (reference sequence). CDR3 length: 14 residues. CDR3 in amino acids: CASSPVTGRYEQYF. CDR3 sequence (DNA): TGTGCCAGCAGTCCTGTGACAGGGAGGTACGAGCAGTACTTC.

The V call is TRBV7-9, the J call TRBJ2-3, with D maybe TRBD2 (6 bases). The CDR3 extends over 15 amino acids. V gave up 3 bases and J gave up 2 bases, with 12 bases separating them. Germline assignment: CDR1 SEHNR and CDR2 FQNEAQ (reference sequence). As DNA, the CDR3 is TGTGCCAGCAGCTTTCGCGGGGCCTTCACAGATACGCAGTATTTT. Encoded protein: CASSFRGAFTDTQYF. Variable domain in full (rest from reference TRBV7-9 and TRBJ2-3): DTGVSQNPRHKITKRGQNVTFRCDPISEHNRLYWYRQTLGQGPEFLTYFQNEAQLEKSRLLSDRFSAERPKGSFSTLEIQRTEQGDSAMYLCASSFRGAFTDTQYFGPGTRLTVL.

This clone has a single count. The chain joins TRBV19 to TRBJ1-2; a possible D gene is TRBD1 (5 bases). Trimming shortened V by 5 bases and J by 8 bases, and 15 bases separated the two germline ends. This CDR3 comprises 13 residues. CDR1 and CDR2 (germline): LNHDA, SQIVND (reference sequence). The CDR3 sequence: CASSAHQGGGYTF. CDR3 in DNA: TGTGCCAGTAGTGCCCACCAGGGCGGGGGCTACACCTTC.

As for this clone: A read error may account for a junction end that differs from germline. The chain couples TRBV6-1 to TRBJ2-1; the match to TRBD2 covers 13 bases. Germline CDR1 and CDR2: MNHNS and SASEGT. This CDR3 region has 20 residues. The CDR3 DNA sequence: TGTGCCAGCAGCGAAGACCCGGGACTAGCGGGGATTAGGTCCTACAATGAGCAGTTCTTC. Its translation: CASSEDPGLAGIRSYNEQFF.

The chain employs TRBV5-1 and TRBJ1-2, with 7 bases that match TRBD1. The J segment lost 5 bases and the V segment lost 1 base, leaving 14 bases of the junction unmatched. The CDR3 sequence is 17 residues long. Germline lookup yields CDR1 SGHRS and CDR2 YFSETQ. The CDR3, as DNA: TGCGCCAGCAGCTTGTTAAGCGGGGCAGGGGGTCTATATGGCTACACCTTC. This codes for CASSLLSGAGGLYGYTF. The full variable domain, completed using reference TRBV5-1 and TRBJ1-2, is KAGVTQTPRYLIKTRGQQVTLSCSPISGHRSVSWYQQTPGQGLQFLFEYFSETQRNKGNFPGRFSGRQFSNSRSEMNVSTLELGDSALYLCASSLLSGAGGLYGYTFGSGTRLTVV.

The chain joins TRBV2 to TRBJ2-7; maybe TRBD1 (7 bases). CDR3 size: 13 residues. Germline CDR1 reads SNHLY; CDR2 reads FYNNEI. V was clipped by 9 bases and J by 0 bases, with 12 bases between them. Here the CDR3 DNA reads TGTGCCAGGGGGGGACAGAGCTCCTACGAGCAGTACTTC. Residues: CARGGQSSYEQYF.

The V call is TRBV7-9, the J call TRBJ2-3, with 10 nucleotides matching TRBD1. This CDR3 is 18 amino acids long. Germline loops: CDR1 SEHNR, CDR2 FQNEAQ (reference sequence). V shed 5 bases, J shed 4 bases, and the junction held 15 bases outside the gene matches. CDR3 in DNA: TGTGCCAGCAGCAGAGGGACAGGGGTTTTCAGGGTCCCAGATACGCAGTATTTT. It yields the protein CASSRGTGVFRVPDTQYF.

The chain combines TRBV16 with TRBJ2-7; no clear D. The CDR3 is 11 residues long. V lost 5 bases, J lost 4 bases, and 6 bases lay in between. Germline values: CDR1 KGHSY, CDR2 FQNENV. The DNA for the CDR3 is TGTGCCAGCAGCAAAGGGTACGAGCAGTACTTC. Translating gives CASSKGYEQYF.

The chain has TRBV5-4 and TRBJ1-2, with D unresolved. The length of the CDR3 is 13 residues. With 4 bases removed from V and 2 bases from J, the gap between germline ends came to 9 bases. Per germline, CDR1 SGHNT and CDR2 YYREEE (reference sequence). CDR3 region: CASSVGENYGYTF. The CDR3 DNA is TGTGCCAGCAGCGTCGGGGAGAACTATGGCTACACCTTC.

The chain uses TRBV5-8 and TRBJ2-5; 11 bases match TRBD2. V trimming: 2 bases; J trimming: 2 bases; junction bases outside the gene matches: 5. The CDR3 has 16 residues. Per germline, CDR1 SGHTS and CDR2 YDEGEE. The CDR3 loop is CASSFGIAGGQETQYF. The CDR3 DNA sequence: TGTGCCAGCAGCTTTGGTATAGCGGGGGGGCAAGAGACCCAGTACTTC. Complete variable domain (other parts from reference TRBV5-8 and TRBJ2-5): EAGVTQSPTHLIKTRGQQATLRCSPISGHTSVYWYQQALGLGLQFLLWYDEGEERNRGNFPPRFSGRQFPNYSSELNVNALELEDSALYLCASSFGIAGGQETQYFGPGTRLLVL.